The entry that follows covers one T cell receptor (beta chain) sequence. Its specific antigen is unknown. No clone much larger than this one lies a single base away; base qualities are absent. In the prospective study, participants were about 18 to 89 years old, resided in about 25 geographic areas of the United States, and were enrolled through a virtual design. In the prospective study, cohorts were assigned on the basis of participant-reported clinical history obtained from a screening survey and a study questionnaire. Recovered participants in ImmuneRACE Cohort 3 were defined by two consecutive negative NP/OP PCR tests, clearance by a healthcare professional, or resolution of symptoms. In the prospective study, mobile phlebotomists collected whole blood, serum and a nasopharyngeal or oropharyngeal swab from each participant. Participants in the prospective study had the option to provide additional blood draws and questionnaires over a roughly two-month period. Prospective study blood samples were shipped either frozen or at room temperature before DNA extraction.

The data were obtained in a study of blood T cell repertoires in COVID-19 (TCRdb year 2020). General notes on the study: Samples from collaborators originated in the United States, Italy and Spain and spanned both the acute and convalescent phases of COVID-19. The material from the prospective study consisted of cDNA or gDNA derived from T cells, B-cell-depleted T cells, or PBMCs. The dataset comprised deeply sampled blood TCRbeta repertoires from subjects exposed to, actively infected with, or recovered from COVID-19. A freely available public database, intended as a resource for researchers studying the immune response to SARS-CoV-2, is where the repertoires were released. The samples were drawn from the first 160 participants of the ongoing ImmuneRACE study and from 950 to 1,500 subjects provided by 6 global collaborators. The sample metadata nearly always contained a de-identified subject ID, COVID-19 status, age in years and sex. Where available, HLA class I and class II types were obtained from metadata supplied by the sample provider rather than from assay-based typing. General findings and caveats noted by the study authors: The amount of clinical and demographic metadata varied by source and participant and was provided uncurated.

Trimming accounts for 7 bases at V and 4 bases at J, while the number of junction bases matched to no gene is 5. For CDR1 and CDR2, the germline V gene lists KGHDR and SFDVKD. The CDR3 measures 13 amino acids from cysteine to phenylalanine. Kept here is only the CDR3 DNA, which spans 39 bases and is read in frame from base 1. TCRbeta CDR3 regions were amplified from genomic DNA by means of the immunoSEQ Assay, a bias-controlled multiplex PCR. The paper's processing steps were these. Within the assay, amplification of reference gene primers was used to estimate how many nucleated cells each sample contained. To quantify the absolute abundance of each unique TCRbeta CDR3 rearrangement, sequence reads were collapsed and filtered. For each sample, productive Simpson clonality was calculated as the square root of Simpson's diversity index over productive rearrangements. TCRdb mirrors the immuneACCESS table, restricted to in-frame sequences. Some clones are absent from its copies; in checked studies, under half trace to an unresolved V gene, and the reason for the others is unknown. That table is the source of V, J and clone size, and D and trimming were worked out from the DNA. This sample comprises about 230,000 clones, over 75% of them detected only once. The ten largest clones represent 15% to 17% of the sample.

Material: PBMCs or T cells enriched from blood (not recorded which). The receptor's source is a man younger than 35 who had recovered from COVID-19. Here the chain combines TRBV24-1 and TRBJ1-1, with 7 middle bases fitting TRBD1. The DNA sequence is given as TGTGCCACCAGGAGGGGGCTTGGCACTGAAGCTTTCTTT. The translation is CATRRGLGTEAFF.